This is a list of T cell receptor beta chains from one sample in a study of regulatory T cells in long-lasting Graves disease. TCRdb passed the multiplex PCR reads through MiXCR, listing each CDR3 protein once. This sample has roughly 350,000 distinct CDR3 sequences; 16% occur once, and the top ten carry 25% to 30%. This sample also belongs to another study, concerning T cells in Graves' hyperthyroidism and ophthalmopathy.

The material was peripheral blood mononuclear cells (PBMCs), obtained at new diagnosis, from a patient treated with antithyroid drugs. The source is a man aged 35-49 years with Graves disease. The CDR3 runs from the conserved cysteine through the conserved F or W. Each record gives: V gene, D gene, CDR3 length, clone size, J gene, CDR3 DNA, CDR3 protein. D genes are given only for firm matches. Not every row has a clone size; where given, it reads once, few, many or a size class.

>TRBV7-8|-|12|many|TRBJ2-7
TGTGCCAGCGTAGGTAGGGCCTACGAGCAGTACTTC
CASVGRAYEQYF
>TRBV10-3|-|12|-|TRBJ1-2
TGTGCCATCAGTGAGTCTGGCACGTCTCTCACCTTC
CAISESGTSLTF
>TRBV4-1|-|13|many|TRBJ2-7
TGCGCCAGCAGCCAAGCTATCGGCAGGGAGCAGTACTTC
CASSQAIGREQYF
>TRBV27|-|13|many|TRBJ1-6
TGTGCCAGCAGTTGGCTCGAAGATTCACCCCTCCACTTT
CASSWLEDSPLHF
>TRBV27|TRBD1|14|many|TRBJ1-2
TGTGCCAGCAGTTTTGTGGACAGGGGCTATGGCTACACCTTC
CASSFVDRGYGYTF
>TRBV20-1|-|11|many|TRBJ2-3
TGCAGTGCGGGGGGCACAGATACGCAGTATTTT
CSAGGTDTQYF
>TRBV27|TRBD2|16|many|TRBJ2-3
TGTGCCAGCAGGAGACTAGCGGGCACGAGCACAGATACGCAGTATTTT
CASRRLAGTSTDTQYF
>TRBV24-1|TRBD2|17|few|TRBJ2-7
TGTGCCACCAGTGATTTGAATAGCGGGGGGGTCCTCTACGAGCAGTACTTC
CATSDLNSGGVLYEQYF
>TRBV27|-|15|-|TRBJ2-2
TGTGCCAGCAGCTTAGTCGCGGCGAACACCGGGGAGCTGTTTTTT
CASSLVAANTGELFF
>TRBV2|-|13|few|TRBJ1-4
TGTGCCCGCGTAGGAGACAGTAATGAAAAACTGTTTTTT
CARVGDSNEKLFF
>TRBV20-1|-|15|many|TRBJ2-3
TGCAGTGCTATCCGGGGGAACCGGGTAGCAGATACGCAGTATTTT
CSAIRGNRVADTQYF
>TRBV9|-|13|many|TRBJ2-3
TGTGCCAGCAGCGTAGATGTCACAGATACGCAGTATTTT
CASSVDVTDTQYF
>TRBV6-2/TRBV6-3|-|16|many|TRBJ2-7
TGTGCCAGCAGTTACCGGTATTCCCGGGCCTCCTACGAGCAGTACTTC
CASSYRYSRASYEQYF
>TRBV2|-|12|many|TRBJ2-7
TGTGCCAGCAGTGGCAGTGGGGGTGAGCAGTACTTC
CASSGSGGEQYF
>TRBV7-8|-|14|-|TRBJ2-1
TGTGCCAGCAGCTCCGGGACTCGACTCAATGAGCAGTTCTTC
CASSSGTRLNEQFF
>TRBV6-5|-|15|many|TRBJ2-1
TGTGCCAGCAGTTACGGGGGGTTCTCCTACAATGAGCAGTTCTTC
CASSYGGFSYNEQFF
>TRBV18|TRBD1|14|many|TRBJ1-2
TGTGCCAGCTCACGCCGGGGACAGGGGTATGGCTACACCTTC
CASSRRGQGYGYTF
>TRBV9|TRBD2|14|-|TRBJ2-4
TGTGCCAGCAGCGTAGACGGGGGGGGGAACATTCAGTACTTC
CASSVDGGGNIQYF
>TRBV24-1|-|11|-|TRBJ2-7
TGTGCCACCAGTGTAGGGCGCGAGCAGTACTTC
CATSVGREQYF
>TRBV2|-|11|many|TRBJ2-7
TGTGCCAGCAGGCGATTCTACGAGCAGTACTTC
CASRRFYEQYF
>TRBV15|-|16|many|TRBJ2-4
TGTGCCACCAGCAGATCCCTATCAGGGGCCAAAAACATTCAGTACTTC
CATSRSLSGAKNIQYF
>TRBV13|TRBD1|18|many|TRBJ2-1
TGTGCCAGCAGCATCGATAACAGGGGGCCTCTTTCCTACAATGAGCAGTTCTTC
CASSIDNRGPLSYNEQFF
>TRBV7-3|-|15|-|TRBJ1-1
TGTGCCAGCAGTATCAGGGGACAATTGAACACTGAAGCTTTCTTT
CASSIRGQLNTEAFF
>TRBV6-2/TRBV6-3|-|14|-|TRBJ2-3
TGTGCCAGCATTTCGACAGGTGGCACAGATACGCAGTATTTT
CASISTGGTDTQYF
>TRBV20-1|-|15|many|TRBJ1-5
TGCAGTGCTAGAGATCCTGGCCCCGCTCTTTTGACCCAGCATTTT
CSARDPGPALLTQHF
>TRBV20-1|TRBD1|14|once|TRBJ1-5
TGCAGTGCTGGAAGACAGGGGGATGGCCAGCCCCAGCATTTT
CSAGRQGDGQPQHF
>TRBV5-1|TRBD2|16|many|TRBJ2-3
TGCGCCAGCACCATCCTGGGGCGGGGGAGCACAGATACGCAGTATTTT
CASTILGRGSTDTQYF
>TRBV15|TRBD1|14|few|TRBJ1-5
TGTGCCACCAGCAGAAAAACAGGGGTCCAGCCCCAGCATTTT
CATSRKTGVQPQHF
>TRBV6-1|-|14|many|TRBJ2-3
TGTGCCAGCAGTCAAATGGTAGTTGGAGATACGCAGTATTTT
CASSQMVVGDTQYF
>TRBV9|-|15|many|TRBJ2-5
TGTGCCAGCAGCCTTGGGGATGGGGCCCTGGAGACCCAGTACTTC
CASSLGDGALETQYF
>TRBV19|-|14|few|TRBJ1-5
TGTGCCAGTAGTCCACAGGGAGGGTATCAGCCCCAGCATTTT
CASSPQGGYQPQHF
>TRBV10-3|-|13|many|TRBJ1-1
TGTGCCATCAGTGACACATCGAACACTGAAGCTTTCTTT
CAISDTSNTEAFF
>TRBV15|TRBD2|15|many|TRBJ2-3
TGTGCCACCGGGCATCTAGCGGAGGGCACAGATACGCAGTATTTT
CATGHLAEGTDTQYF
>TRBV10-3|-|17|many|TRBJ1-1
TGTGCCATCAGTGAGTCCTCACATGGGTTGTTGAACACTGAAGCTTTCTTT
CAISESSHGLLNTEAFF
>TRBV30|TRBD2|11|-|TRBJ2-5
TGTGCCTGGGGGGGGGGGGAGACCCAGTACTTC
CAWGGGETQYF
>TRBV4-1|TRBD2|15|few|TRBJ2-1
TGCGCCAGCAGCCGCAGCGGGGGGTTGAGCGATGAGCAGTTCTTC
CASSRSGGLSDEQFF
>TRBV2|-|15|few|TRBJ1-3
TGTGCCAGCAGCCTCACAGAGGGCTCTGGAAACACCATATATTTT
CASSLTEGSGNTIYF
>TRBV29-1|-|13|-|TRBJ1-3
TGCAGCGCGGGGACGGTCTCTGGAAACACCATATATTTT
CSAGTVSGNTIYF
>TRBV15|TRBD1|18|many|TRBJ2-3
TGTGCCACCAGCAAAGGTCGGATCCCCAGGACAGGGACAGATACGCAGTATTTT
CATSKGRIPRTGTDTQYF
>TRBV20-1|-|13|-|TRBJ1-5
TGCAGTGCTAGGAGACAGGGCAATCAGCCCCAGCATTTT
CSARRQGNQPQHF
>TRBV7-3|-|14|-|TRBJ2-4
TGTGCCAGCAGCTCTGGGACGGACAAAAACATTCAGTACTTC
CASSSGTDKNIQYF
>TRBV2|-|16|-|TRBJ2-3
TGTGCCAGCAGTACTAGACTGGGGGCTAGCACAGATACGCAGTATTTT
CASSTRLGASTDTQYF
>TRBV18|TRBD1|14|few|TRBJ1-2
TGTGCCAGCTCCCAGACAGGGAACAACTATGGCTACACCTTC
CASSQTGNNYGYTF
>TRBV14|TRBD1|16|-|TRBJ2-5
TGTGCCAGCAGCCAGTGGACAGGGGGCCGTGGGGAGACCCAGTACTTC
CASSQWTGGRGETQYF